The TCR beta chain under discussion was sequenced for a study of T cell responses to AZD1222 COVID-19 vaccine. Assay: immunoSEQ multiplex PCR; the TCRdb copy retains only in-frame clones and omits some. The table has around 99,000 clones, about nine tenths seen once. Details on this clone: Antigen unknown.

Study-level points and caveats: AZD1222 recipients seropositive at baseline numbered only six.

Trimming shortened V by 7 bases and J by 8 bases, and 17 bases separated the two germline ends. The CDR3 sequence is 13 residues long. Germline V lookup: CDR1 SEHNR, CDR2 FQNEAQ (reference sequence). The TCR originated in an adult who received the AZD1222 COVID-19 vaccine. The V and J genes are TRBV7-9 and TRBJ1-1, with D maybe TRBD1 (5 bases). Sequencing used peripheral blood, obtained 28 days after the second AZD1222 dose. The CDR3 protein is CASTKTRGGEAFF. CDR3 nucleotide sequence: TGTGCCAGCACCAAAACGAGGGGAGGCGAAGCTTTCTTT.